This TCR beta chain was identified in a study of blood T cell repertoires in COVID-19. Study-wide context: Samples representing acute and convalescent COVID-19 were sourced from the United States, Italy and Spain. The cDNA or gDNA used as material had been derived from T cells, B-cell-depleted T cells, or PBMCs.

Per the authors' pipeline: Reference gene primer amplification in the assay estimated nucleated cell counts. The protocol was immunoSEQ multiplex PCR, while the TCRdb copy is restricted to in-frame clones and leaves out a portion. V and J calls and clone size are given by that table; D and trimming were obtained from the DNA. The sample holds about 91,000 clones, 82% seen once. The clonotype originates from a man between 50 and 59 years old with active or convalescent COVID-19. The specimen was peripheral blood.

CDR3 residues: CASSPPGLAGVGQYF. The CDR3 coding sequence is TGTGCCAGCAGCCCTCCGGGACTAGCGGGGGTCGGGCAGTACTTC. The gene calls are TRBV7-9 and TRBJ2-5; 14 bases fit TRBD2. This CDR3 contains 15 residues. J gave up 11 bases and V 5 bases, and 10 bases lay outside the gene matches. CDR1 is SEHNR and CDR2 is FQNEAQ in the germline V gene (reference sequence).